This is a list of T cell receptor beta chains from one sample in a study of technical replicates of blood from a handful of donors. Sequenced by immunoSEQ multiplex PCR; TCRdb stores in-frame clones only, minus some. The table includes roughly 72,000 clones, about 96% detected once. The specimen sequenced was T cells isolated from PBMCs. These receptors all come from a human donor in good health. The CDR3 runs from the conserved cysteine through the conserved F or W. The order of the fields is CDR3 length, D gene, J gene, V gene, CDR3 protein. A D gene is named only where the DNA matches it firmly.

CDR3 length: 15; D gene: NA; J gene: TRBJ2-1; V gene: TRBV28; CDR3 protein: CASSFGGVVGNEQFF
CDR3 length: 14; D gene: NA; J gene: TRBJ2-2; V gene: TRBV30; CDR3 protein: CAWSLTSNTGELFF
CDR3 length: 15; D gene: TRBD2; J gene: TRBJ2-1; V gene: TRBV4-1; CDR3 protein: CASSRGSSGSYGQFF
CDR3 length: 17; D gene: TRBD1; J gene: TRBJ1-1; V gene: TRBV11-2; CDR3 protein: CASSPQSYDRATDEAFF
CDR3 length: 15; D gene: TRBD2; J gene: TRBJ2-3; V gene: TRBV28; CDR3 protein: CASSRLAESTDTQYF
CDR3 length: 17; D gene: TRBD2; J gene: TRBJ2-1; V gene: TRBV4-3; CDR3 protein: CASSQGTGTSAYNEQFF
CDR3 length: 19; D gene: TRBD1; J gene: TRBJ2-6; V gene: TRBV14; CDR3 protein: CASSQDEPDRVPGANVLTF
CDR3 length: 16; D gene: TRBD2; J gene: TRBJ2-7; V gene: TRBV7-4; CDR3 protein: CASSSPGLAGSYEQYF
CDR3 length: 12; D gene: TRBD2; J gene: TRBJ2-7; V gene: TRBV13; CDR3 protein: CASSAGGHEQYF
CDR3 length: 13; D gene: TRBD2; J gene: TRBJ2-1; V gene: TRBV2; CDR3 protein: CASKLSGGNEQFF
CDR3 length: 13; D gene: TRBD2; J gene: TRBJ2-7; V gene: TRBV19; CDR3 protein: CASRSGVSYEQYF
CDR3 length: 14; D gene: NA; J gene: TRBJ1-1; V gene: TRBV7-9; CDR3 protein: CASSLNIGHTEAFF
CDR3 length: 16; D gene: TRBD1; J gene: TRBJ2-2; V gene: TRBV5-5; CDR3 protein: CASSVAGTGITGELFF
CDR3 length: 14; D gene: TRBD1; J gene: TRBJ1-3; V gene: TRBV5-1; CDR3 protein: CASSGGQGGNTIYF
CDR3 length: 15; D gene: TRBD1; J gene: TRBJ2-5; V gene: TRBV19; CDR3 protein: CASSIGGTGLETQYF
CDR3 length: 16; D gene: TRBD1; J gene: TRBJ2-7; V gene: TRBV29-1; CDR3 protein: CSVASGGRGLSREQYF
CDR3 length: 14; D gene: TRBD2; J gene: TRBJ2-7; V gene: TRBV11-2; CDR3 protein: CASSFWPSGDEQYF
CDR3 length: 16; D gene: NA; J gene: TRBJ2-7; V gene: TRBV13; CDR3 protein: CASSLGRFSSSYEQYF
CDR3 length: 11; D gene: NA; J gene: TRBJ2-7; V gene: TRBV6-6; CDR3 protein: CASSSGNEQYF
CDR3 length: 15; D gene: TRBD1; J gene: TRBJ1-5; V gene: TRBV10-2; CDR3 protein: CASSKEGASNQPQHF
CDR3 length: 12; D gene: NA; J gene: TRBJ2-7; V gene: TRBV29-1; CDR3 protein: CSVRVRTYEQYF
CDR3 length: 13; D gene: TRBD2; J gene: TRBJ2-7; V gene: TRBV27; CDR3 protein: CASMVGGGYEQYF
CDR3 length: 17; D gene: TRBD2; J gene: TRBJ2-2; V gene: TRBV9; CDR3 protein: CASSATSDPKDTGELFF
CDR3 length: 13; D gene: NA; J gene: TRBJ2-3; V gene: TRBV25-1; CDR3 protein: CASSESSTDTQYF
CDR3 length: 15; D gene: TRBD1; J gene: TRBJ1-1; V gene: TRBV14; CDR3 protein: CASSLTDRPNTEAFF
CDR3 length: 14; D gene: NA; J gene: TRBJ1-5; V gene: TRBV19; CDR3 protein: CASSILTGNQPQHF
CDR3 length: 14; D gene: TRBD1; J gene: TRBJ2-7; V gene: TRBV6-5; CDR3 protein: CASSTTGGSYEQYF
CDR3 length: 13; D gene: NA; J gene: TRBJ2-7; V gene: TRBV27; CDR3 protein: CASSLTGSYEQYF
CDR3 length: 15; D gene: NA; J gene: TRBJ2-2; V gene: TRBV27; CDR3 protein: CASSLYSPNTGELFF
CDR3 length: 12; D gene: NA; J gene: TRBJ2-1; V gene: TRBV9; CDR3 protein: CASGVSPNEQFF
CDR3 length: 15; D gene: NA; J gene: TRBJ1-2; V gene: TRBV9; CDR3 protein: CASSAGFRGDGGYTF
CDR3 length: 14; D gene: TRBD1; J gene: TRBJ1-1; V gene: TRBV27; CDR3 protein: CASSWAQGVTEAFF
CDR3 length: 14; D gene: NA; J gene: TRBJ2-2; V gene: TRBV11-3; CDR3 protein: CASQAGSNTGELFF
CDR3 length: 14; D gene: NA; J gene: TRBJ2-3; V gene: TRBV25-1; CDR3 protein: CASSEGFSTDTQYF
CDR3 length: 15; D gene: NA; J gene: TRBJ2-6; V gene: TRBV9; CDR3 protein: CASSAGELGANVLTF
CDR3 length: 16; D gene: TRBD2; J gene: TRBJ2-3; V gene: TRBV7-3; CDR3 protein: CASSPKGREGSDTQYF
CDR3 length: 14; D gene: TRBD1; J gene: TRBJ2-1; V gene: TRBV18; CDR3 protein: CASSPKVTGQGTFF
CDR3 length: 16; D gene: NA; J gene: TRBJ2-5; V gene: TRBV27; CDR3 protein: CASSLSLREVGETQYF
CDR3 length: 13; D gene: NA; J gene: TRBJ2-3; V gene: TRBV7-9; CDR3 protein: CASAGPYTDTQYF
CDR3 length: 15; D gene: TRBD1; J gene: TRBJ2-1; V gene: TRBV7-7; CDR3 protein: CASSLGGQVYNEQFF
CDR3 length: 13; D gene: NA; J gene: TRBJ1-4; V gene: TRBV30; CDR3 protein: CAWSPGLREKLFF
CDR3 length: 14; D gene: NA; J gene: TRBJ2-1; V gene: TRBV6-1; CDR3 protein: CASSRDSSYNEQFF
CDR3 length: 12; D gene: NA; J gene: TRBJ2-1; V gene: TRBV7-3; CDR3 protein: CASSSTHNEQFF